The 18 T cell receptor beta chains below all came from one sample that was sequenced in a study of blood T cell repertoires in COVID-19. Assay: immunoSEQ multiplex PCR; the TCRdb copy retains only in-frame clones and omits some. The data contain approximately 97,000 clones, roughly 85% of them seen just once; the ten biggest clones take up approximately 40%. The sample consisted of peripheral blood. The receptors were gathered from a man older than 75 with acute or convalescent COVID-19.

J is TRBJ1-3 and V is TRBV5-1; 10 positions match TRBD1. CDR3 length: 14 amino acids. Germline CDR1 and CDR2: SGHRS and YFSETQ. V lost 7 bases to trimming and J lost 3 bases; unmatched junction nucleotides: 4. As DNA, the CDR3 is TGCGCCAGCCGGGACAGGGGAGGTGGAAACACCATATATTTT. This encodes CASRDRGGGNTIYF.

This clone was found once. The gene calls are TRBV14 and TRBJ2-7; the match to TRBD2 covers 7 bases. The CDR3 has 13 residues. Germline trimming cut 4 bases from V and 2 bases from J; bases unmatched to any gene: 2. Germline assignment: CDR1 SGHDN and CDR2 FVKESK. CDR3 sequence (DNA): TGTGCCAGCAGCCTGGGACTACCCTACGAGCAGTACTTC. As protein: CASSLGLPYEQYF.

This clone appeared once. This chain links TRBV9 with TRBJ1-2, with 8 bases identical to TRBD1. Germline trimming cut 3 bases from V and 5 bases from J; bases unmatched to any gene: 12. CDR3 length equals 16 residues. Germline CDR1 and CDR2: SGDLS and YYNGEE. This CDR3 is CASSEPVGQEVYGYTF. In DNA, the CDR3 is TGTGCCAGCAGCGAGCCCGTGGGACAGGAGGTTTATGGCTACACCTTC.

This chain connects TRBV7-2 to TRBJ1-2; 7 bases are shared with TRBD1. CDR1 is SGHTA and CDR2 is FQGNSA in the germline V gene. V was clipped by 5 bases and J by 2 bases; unmatched bases: 5. The CDR3 totals 14 residues. The CDR3 sequence: CASSGQQGNYGYTF. The CDR3 DNA sequence: TGTGCCAGCAGCGGACAACAGGGGAACTATGGCTACACCTTC. The variable domain in full, completed from reference TRBV7-2 and TRBJ1-2, reads GAGVSQSPSNKVTEKGKDVELRCDPISGHTALYWYRQSLGQGLEFLIYFQGNSAPDKSGLPSDRFSAERTGGSVSTLTIQRTQQEDSAVYLCASSGQQGNYGYTFGSGTRLTVV.

The chain is built from TRBV5-6 and TRBJ1-5, with D unclear. The CDR3 runs to 15 residues. CDR1 and CDR2 from the germline V gene are SGHDT and YYEEEE. Trimming left V 3 bases short and J 6 bases short, with 16 bases between. The CDR3 loop is CASSYMNYPGQPQHF. The CDR3 DNA reads TGTGCCAGCAGCTATATGAACTACCCCGGTCAGCCCCAGCATTTT.

This clone was seen more than once but under ten times. V usage is TRBV6-5 and J usage is TRBJ1-5; 12 nucleotides match TRBD1. The germline CDR1 and CDR2 sequences are MNHEY and SVGAGI. After removal of 6 bases from V and 6 bases from J, the junction contained 6 bases not matched to a gene. The CDR3 is 15 residues long. The CDR3 coding sequence is TGTGCCAGCAGCTCGGGACAGGGGGCGCCTCAGCCCCAGCATTTT. Translating it yields CASSSGQGAPQPQHF.

This chain uses TRBV5-4 with TRBJ2-7; possibly TRBD1 for D (7 bases). The V end lost 4 bases, the J end lost 4 bases, and 18 bases lay between the germline ends. This CDR3 contains 15 residues. CDR1 SGHNT and CDR2 YYREEE come from the germline V gene (reference sequence). The chain's CDR3 is CASSKEGQSGYEQYF. CDR3 DNA sequence: TGTGCCAGCAGCAAGGAGGGACAGAGTGGGTACGAGCAGTACTTC. The full variable domain, completed using reference TRBV5-4 and TRBJ2-7, is ETGVTQSPTHLIKTRGQQVTLRCSSQSGHNTVSWYQQALGQGPQFIFQYYREEENGRGNFPPRFSGLQFPNYSSELNVNALELDDSALYLCASSKEGQSGYEQYFGPGTRLTVT.

This rearrangement joins TRBV28 to TRBJ2-5, with 8 bases identical to TRBD2. Losses at the gene ends were 5 bases for V and 1 base for J; bases not matched to a gene: 6. The CDR3 runs 15 residues. CDR1 is MDHEN and CDR2 is SYDVKM in the germline V gene. The CDR3 loop reads CASSLGSGSQETQYF. The CDR3 DNA reads as TGTGCCAGCAGTCTAGGGAGCGGGAGCCAAGAGACCCAGTACTTC.

This clone was seen only a few times. The chain recombines TRBV27 with TRBJ1-1; 7 bases line up with TRBD1. CDR3 length: 14 amino acids. V lost 7 bases and J lost 4; bases outside the gene matches: 9. CDR1 and CDR2 (germline): MNHEY, SMNVEV (reference sequence). As DNA, the CDR3 is TGTGCCAGCACTTCTTGGACAGGAGGCACTGAAGCTTTCTTT. It is translated as CASTSWTGGTEAFF.

CDR3: CASSEALGRSRLVEAFF. CDR3 in DNA: TGTGCCAGCAGTGAAGCGTTGGGTAGGAGCCGGTTGGTTGAAGCTTTCTTT. The rearrangement links TRBV6-1 to TRBJ1-1; D unclear. The CDR3 covers 17 residues. Germline V lookup: CDR1 MNHNS, CDR2 SASEGT. Trimming pared 0 bases from V and 7 bases from J, leaving 21 bases between.

The chain employs TRBV7-9 and TRBJ1-1; a weak D match, TRBD1 (6 bases). V was trimmed by 5 bases and J by 1 base, leaving 11 bases between them. CDR1 and CDR2 (germline): SEHNR, FQNEAQ (reference sequence). The CDR3 is 14 residues long. DNA of the CDR3: TGTGCCAGCAGCCCTCGGACAGCGAACACTGAAGCTTTCTTT. It codes for CASSPRTANTEAFF.

V gene TRBV6-1 combines with J gene TRBJ2-1, with 7 bases that match TRBD2. This CDR3 is built from 20 residues. J lost 3 bases, V lost 0 bases, and 17 bases had no gene match. Germline V lookup: CDR1 MNHNS, CDR2 SASEGT. The CDR3 reads CASSEARPHSGPGVYNEQFF. CDR3 bases: TGTGCCAGCAGTGAAGCACGGCCTCATAGCGGGCCAGGAGTCTACAATGAGCAGTTCTTC.

The gene calls are TRBV6-2 or TRBV6-3 and TRBJ2-3; D gene unclear. The length of the CDR3 is 13 residues. Trimming cost V 6 bases and J 3 bases, with 10 bases left between them. Per germline, CDR1 MNHEY and CDR2 SVGEGT. The CDR3 DNA sequence: TGTGCCAGCAGCAGACAAACAACAGATACGCAGTATTTT. Its protein product is CASSRQTTDTQYF.

J is TRBJ1-1 and V is TRBV2; TRBD1 might be the D (6 bases). Looked up from germline, CDR1 is SNHLY and CDR2 is FYNNEI. The length of the CDR3 is 14 residues. V dropped 5 bases and J dropped 4 bases, with 14 bases sitting between them. CDR3 DNA: TGTGCCAGCAGTTCCGACAGAGGGGGCACTGAAGCTTTCTTT. Translation gives CASSSDRGGTEAFF.

The chain combines TRBV6-1 with TRBJ2-1; 10 bases align to TRBD2. Germline assignment: CDR1 MNHNS and CDR2 SASEGT. The CDR3 runs to 16 residues. J was trimmed by 3 bases and V by 0 bases; bases with no gene match: 2. CDR3 DNA: TGTGCCAGCAGTGAAGCTTGGACTAGCGGCTACAATGAGCAGTTCTTC. Protein sequence: CASSEAWTSGYNEQFF.

This chain uses TRBV28 with TRBJ1-2; 7 nucleotides align to TRBD1. CDR1 is MDHEN, CDR2 SYDVKM, per germline. V shed 6 bases, J shed 2 bases, and the junction held 6 bases outside the gene matches. This CDR3 is built from 14 residues. CDR3 residues: CASSLGQANYGYTF. Written as DNA, the CDR3 is TGTGCCAGCAGCCTAGGACAGGCCAACTATGGCTACACCTTC.

The chain recombines TRBV18 with TRBJ2-5; TRBD1 agrees at 8 bases. The germline V gene has CDR1 KGHSH and CDR2 LQKENI. The V segment lost 4 bases and the J segment 2 bases; nucleotides outside the gene matches: 9. This CDR3 has 16 amino acids. The CDR3 DNA reads as TGTGCCAGCTCACTAACCGGGACAGGATTACAAGAGACCCAGTACTTC. This sequence encodes CASSLTGTGLQETQYF.

This clone appeared a few times. The chain couples TRBV6-2 or TRBV6-3 to TRBJ1-2; 10 nucleotides line up with TRBD1. In germline, CDR1 is MNHEY, CDR2 SVGEGT. This CDR3 comprises 15 residues. After removal of 2 bases from V and 1 base from J, the junction contained 1 base not matched to a gene. DNA of the CDR3: TGTGCCAGCAGTTACGGACAGGGGGGTAACTATGGCTACACCTTC. Translation gives CASSYGQGGNYGYTF.